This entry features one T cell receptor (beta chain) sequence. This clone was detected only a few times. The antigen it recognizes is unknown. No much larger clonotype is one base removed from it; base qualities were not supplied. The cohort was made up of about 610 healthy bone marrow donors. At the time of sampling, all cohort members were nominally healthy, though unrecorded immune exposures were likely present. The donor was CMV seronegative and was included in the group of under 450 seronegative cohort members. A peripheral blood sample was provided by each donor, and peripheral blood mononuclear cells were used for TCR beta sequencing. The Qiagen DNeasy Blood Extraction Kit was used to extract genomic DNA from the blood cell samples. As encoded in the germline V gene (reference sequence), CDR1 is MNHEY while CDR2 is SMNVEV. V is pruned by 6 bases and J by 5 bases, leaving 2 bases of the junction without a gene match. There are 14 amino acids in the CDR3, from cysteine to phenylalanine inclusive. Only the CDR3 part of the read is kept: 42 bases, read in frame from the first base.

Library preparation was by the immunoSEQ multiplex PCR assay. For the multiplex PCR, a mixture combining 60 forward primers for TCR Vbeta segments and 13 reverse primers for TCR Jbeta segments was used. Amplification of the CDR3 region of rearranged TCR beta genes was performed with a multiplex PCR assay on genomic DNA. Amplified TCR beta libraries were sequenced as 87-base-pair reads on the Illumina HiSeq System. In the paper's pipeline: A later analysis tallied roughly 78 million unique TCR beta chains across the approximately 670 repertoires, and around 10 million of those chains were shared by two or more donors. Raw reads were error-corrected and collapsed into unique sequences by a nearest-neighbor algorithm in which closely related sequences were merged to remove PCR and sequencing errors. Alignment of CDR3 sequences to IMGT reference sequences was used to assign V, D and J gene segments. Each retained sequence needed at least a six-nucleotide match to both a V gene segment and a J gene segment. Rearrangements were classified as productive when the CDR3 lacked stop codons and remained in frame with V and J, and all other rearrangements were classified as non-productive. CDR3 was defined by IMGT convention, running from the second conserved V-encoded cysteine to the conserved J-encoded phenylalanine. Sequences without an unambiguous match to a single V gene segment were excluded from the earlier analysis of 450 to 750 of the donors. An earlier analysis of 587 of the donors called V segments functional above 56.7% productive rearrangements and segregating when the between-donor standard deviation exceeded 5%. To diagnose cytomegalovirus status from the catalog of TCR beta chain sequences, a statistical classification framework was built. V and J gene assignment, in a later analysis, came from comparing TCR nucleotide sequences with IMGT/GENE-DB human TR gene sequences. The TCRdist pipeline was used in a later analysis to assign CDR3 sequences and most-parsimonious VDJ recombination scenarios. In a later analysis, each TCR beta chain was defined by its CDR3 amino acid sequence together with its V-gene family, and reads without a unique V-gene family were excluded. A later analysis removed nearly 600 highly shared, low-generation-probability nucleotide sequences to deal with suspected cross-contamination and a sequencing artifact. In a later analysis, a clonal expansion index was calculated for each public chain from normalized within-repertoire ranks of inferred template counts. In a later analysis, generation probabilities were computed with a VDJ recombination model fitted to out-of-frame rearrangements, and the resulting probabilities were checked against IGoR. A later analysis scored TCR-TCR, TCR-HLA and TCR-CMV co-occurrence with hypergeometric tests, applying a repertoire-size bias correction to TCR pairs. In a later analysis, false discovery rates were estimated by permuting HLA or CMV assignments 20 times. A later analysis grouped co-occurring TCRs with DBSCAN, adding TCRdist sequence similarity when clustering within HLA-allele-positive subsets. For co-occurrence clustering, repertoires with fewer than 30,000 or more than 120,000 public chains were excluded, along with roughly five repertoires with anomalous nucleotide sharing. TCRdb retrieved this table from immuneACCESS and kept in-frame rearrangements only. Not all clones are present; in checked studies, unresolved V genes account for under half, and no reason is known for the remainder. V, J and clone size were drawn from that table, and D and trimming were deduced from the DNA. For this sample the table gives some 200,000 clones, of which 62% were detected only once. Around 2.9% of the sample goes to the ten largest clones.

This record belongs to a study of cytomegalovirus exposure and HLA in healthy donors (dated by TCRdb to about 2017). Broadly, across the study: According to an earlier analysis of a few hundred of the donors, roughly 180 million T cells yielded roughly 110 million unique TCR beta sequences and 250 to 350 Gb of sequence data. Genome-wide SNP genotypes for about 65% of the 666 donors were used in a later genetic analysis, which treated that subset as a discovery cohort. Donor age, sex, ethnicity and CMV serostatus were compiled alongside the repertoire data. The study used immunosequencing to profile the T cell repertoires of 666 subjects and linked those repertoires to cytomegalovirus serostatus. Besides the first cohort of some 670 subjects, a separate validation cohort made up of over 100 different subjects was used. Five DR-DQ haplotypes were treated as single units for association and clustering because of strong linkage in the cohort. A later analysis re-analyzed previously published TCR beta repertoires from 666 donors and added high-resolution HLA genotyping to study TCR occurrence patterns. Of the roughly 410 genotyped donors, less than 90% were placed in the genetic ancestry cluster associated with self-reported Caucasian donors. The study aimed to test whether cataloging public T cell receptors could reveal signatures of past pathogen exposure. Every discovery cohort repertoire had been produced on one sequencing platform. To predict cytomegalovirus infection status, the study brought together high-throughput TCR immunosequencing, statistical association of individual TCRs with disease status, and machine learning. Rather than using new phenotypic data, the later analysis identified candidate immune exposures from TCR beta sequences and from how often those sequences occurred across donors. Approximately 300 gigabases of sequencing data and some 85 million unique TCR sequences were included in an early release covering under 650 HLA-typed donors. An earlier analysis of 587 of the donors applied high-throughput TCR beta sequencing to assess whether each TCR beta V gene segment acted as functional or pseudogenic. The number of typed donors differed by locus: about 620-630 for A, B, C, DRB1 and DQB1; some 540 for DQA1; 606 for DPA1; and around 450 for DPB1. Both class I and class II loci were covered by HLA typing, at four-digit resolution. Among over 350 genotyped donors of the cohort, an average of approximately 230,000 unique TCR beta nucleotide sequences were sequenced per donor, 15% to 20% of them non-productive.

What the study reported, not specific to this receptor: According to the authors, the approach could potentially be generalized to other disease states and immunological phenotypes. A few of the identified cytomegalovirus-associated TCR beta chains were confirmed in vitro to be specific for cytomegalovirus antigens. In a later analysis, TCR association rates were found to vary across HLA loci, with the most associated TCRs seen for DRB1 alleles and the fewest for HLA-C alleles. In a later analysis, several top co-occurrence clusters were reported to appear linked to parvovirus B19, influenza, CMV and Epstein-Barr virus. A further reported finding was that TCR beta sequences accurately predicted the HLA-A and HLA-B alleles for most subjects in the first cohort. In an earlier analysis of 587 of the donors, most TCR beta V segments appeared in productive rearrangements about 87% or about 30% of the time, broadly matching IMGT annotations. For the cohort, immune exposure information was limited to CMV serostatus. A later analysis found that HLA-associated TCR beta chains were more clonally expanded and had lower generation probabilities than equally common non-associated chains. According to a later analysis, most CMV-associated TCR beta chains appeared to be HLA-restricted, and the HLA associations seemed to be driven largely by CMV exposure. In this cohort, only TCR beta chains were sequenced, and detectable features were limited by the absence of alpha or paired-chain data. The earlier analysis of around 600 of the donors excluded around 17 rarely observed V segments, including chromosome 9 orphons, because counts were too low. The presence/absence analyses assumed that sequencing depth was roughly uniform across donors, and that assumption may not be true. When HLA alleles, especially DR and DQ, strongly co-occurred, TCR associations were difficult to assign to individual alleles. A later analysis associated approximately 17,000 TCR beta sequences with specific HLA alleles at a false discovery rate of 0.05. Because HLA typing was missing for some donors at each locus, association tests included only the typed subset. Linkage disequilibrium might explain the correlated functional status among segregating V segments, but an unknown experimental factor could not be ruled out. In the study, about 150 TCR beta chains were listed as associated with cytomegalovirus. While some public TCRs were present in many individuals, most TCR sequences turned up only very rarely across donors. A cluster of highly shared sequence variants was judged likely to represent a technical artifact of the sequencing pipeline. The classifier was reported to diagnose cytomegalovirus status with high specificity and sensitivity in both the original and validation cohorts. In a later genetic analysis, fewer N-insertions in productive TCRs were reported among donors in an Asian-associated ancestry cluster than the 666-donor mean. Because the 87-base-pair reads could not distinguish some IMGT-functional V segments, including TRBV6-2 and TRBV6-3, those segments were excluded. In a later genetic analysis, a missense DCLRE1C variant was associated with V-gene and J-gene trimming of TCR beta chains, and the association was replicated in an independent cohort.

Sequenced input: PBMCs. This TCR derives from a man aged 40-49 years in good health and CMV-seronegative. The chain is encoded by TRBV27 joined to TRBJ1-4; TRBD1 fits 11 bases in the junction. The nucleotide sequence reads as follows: TGTGCCAGCAGGAGGACAGGGGGCAATGAAAAACTGTTTTTT. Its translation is CASRRTGGNEKLFF.